This entry lists 14 T cell receptor beta chains sequenced from one sample in a study of blood T cell repertoires in COVID-19. The table came from immunoSEQ multiplex PCR; TCRdb's copy has only in-frame clones and leaves some out. The table lists fewer than 250,000 clones, 90% of them singletons. Sample: PBMCs or T cells enriched from blood (not recorded which). The receptors here all came from a man aged 25-45 years who had been exposed to COVID-19.

The chain joins TRBV10-2 to TRBJ2-2, with 8 bases matching TRBD2. The V gene's germline CDR1 is WSHSY and CDR2 SAAADI. Trimming cost V 5 bases and J 2 bases; bases outside gene matches: 7. The length of the CDR3 is 16 residues. In nucleotides, the CDR3 is TGCGCCAGCAGTACTTCCGCGGGGGGCAACACCGGGGAGCTGTTTTTT. As protein: CASSTSAGGNTGELFF.

The chain uses TRBV11-2 and TRBJ2-7; D is perhaps TRBD1 (6 bases). CDR3 length: 14 amino acids. Germline CDR1 SGHAT, CDR2 FQNNGV. Trimming took 3 bases from V and 3 from J, leaving 12 bases between them. The CDR3 loop reads CASSFYTGNYEQYF. The CDR3 DNA is TGTGCCAGCAGCTTCTACACAGGGAACTACGAGCAGTACTTC.

The J gene is TRBJ1-5, the V gene TRBV19; TRBD1 matches at 11 bases. V shed 1 base and J 4 bases; nucleotides not matched to a gene: 6. From germline, CDR1 is LNHDA and CDR2 SQIVND (reference sequence). The CDR3 is 17 amino acids. The chain's CDR3 is CASSIGDRGVGNQPQHF. In DNA form, the CDR3 reads TGTGCCAGTAGTATAGGGGACAGGGGGGTCGGTAATCAGCCCCAGCATTTT.

The chain employs TRBV28 and TRBJ2-2; D is perhaps TRBD2 (5 bases). The germline gives CDR1 MDHEN, CDR2 SYDVKM. The CDR3 sequence is 15 residues long. V lost 3 bases to trimming and J lost 5 bases, with 13 bases between them. CDR3 protein: CASSFGLSRTGELFF. The DNA of the CDR3 is TGTGCCAGCAGTTTTGGACTTTCCAGAACCGGGGAGCTGTTTTTT.

The chain recombines TRBV13 with TRBJ1-1; D is undetermined. In germline, CDR1 is PRHDT, CDR2 FYEKMQ (reference sequence). Trimming cost V 4 bases and J 4 bases, with 19 bases left between them. The CDR3 has 16 residues. CDR3 residues: CASSYGSRFEGTEAFF. The DNA of the CDR3 is TGTGCCAGCAGCTACGGATCCAGGTTTGAAGGCACTGAAGCTTTCTTT.

J is TRBJ1-2 and V is TRBV25-1; D unresolved. Germline loops: CDR1 MGHDK, CDR2 SYGVNS. This CDR3 comprises 14 residues. V was trimmed by 1 base and J by 6 bases, leaving 12 bases between them. The CDR3 sequence: CASSESGRKDGYTF. The CDR3 bases are TGTGCCAGCAGTGAATCTGGCAGGAAAGATGGCTACACCTTC.

CDR3 sequence reads: CAWSVRQGNTEAFF. The CDR3 nucleotides are TGTGCCTGGAGTGTACGTCAGGGAAACACTGAAGCTTTCTTT. This chain joins TRBV30 and TRBJ1-1, with TRBD1 as a possible D gene (5 bases). Germline loops: CDR1 GTSNPN, CDR2 SVGIG (reference sequence). Trimming pared 0 bases from V and 2 bases from J, leaving 10 bases between. CDR3 length: 14 amino acids.

The V and J genes are TRBV6-4 and TRBJ2-1, with 7 bases identical to TRBD2. In germline, CDR1 is MRHNA, CDR2 SNTAGT. V lost 4 bases, J lost 1 base, and 7 bases stayed unmatched. The CDR3 totals 16 residues. As DNA, the CDR3 is TGTGCCAGCAGTGTCACGACTAGCTGGTCCTACAATGAGCAGTTCTTC. This encodes CASSVTTSWSYNEQFF.

V usage is TRBV7-2 and J usage is TRBJ1-1, with D maybe TRBD1 (6 bases). This CDR3 is built from 13 residues. Germline V lookup: CDR1 SGHTA, CDR2 FQGNSA. V lost 8 bases and J lost 6, with 16 bases in between. The CDR3 DNA sequence: TGTGCCAGCCGCTCAGGGGCTATACCTGAAGCTTTCTTT. This encodes CASRSGAIPEAFF.

In DNA form, the CDR3 reads TGTGCCAGCATCGGAAGTGGTCGGGTCTACGAGCAGTACTTC. This gives the protein CASIGSGRVYEQYF. This sequence joins TRBV25-1 and TRBJ2-7; D gene ambiguous. The length of the CDR3 is 14 residues. With 7 bases removed from V and 3 bases from J, the gap between germline ends came to 16 bases. CDR1 and CDR2 (germline): MGHDK, SYGVNS.

The CDR3 loop is CASSKEGTPYRANTDTQYF. CDR3 coding DNA: TGTGCCAGCAGCAAAGAGGGGACTCCATACCGGGCTAACACAGATACGCAGTATTTT. V and J are TRBV21-1 and TRBJ2-3; TRBD2 was called by the table and not checked on the DNA. TRBV21-1 represents a pseudogene. The CDR3 runs 19 residues.

The CDR3 sequence is CASSLYRVGGLSNQPQHF. CDR3 nucleotides: TGTGCCAGCTCACTCTACCGGGTCGGGGGACTTAGCAATCAGCCCCAGCATTTT. The V gene is TRBV18, the J gene TRBJ1-5, with TRBD1 as a possible D gene (5 bases). V dropped 4 bases and J dropped 0 bases, with 19 bases sitting between them. This CDR3 has 18 amino acids. Germline loops: CDR1 KGHSH, CDR2 LQKENI.

The chain recombines TRBV4-3 with TRBJ2-7, with D perhaps matching TRBD1 (5 bases). Germline V lookup: CDR1 LGHNA, CDR2 YSLEER. CDR3 length equals 15 residues. V was clipped by 4 bases and J by 3 bases, with 16 bases between them. In DNA form, the CDR3 reads TGCGCCAGCAGCCCGAGATCGCCAGGGTACTACGAGCAGTACTTC. It translates to CASSPRSPGYYEQYF.

The chain has TRBV6-5 and TRBJ1-6, with D maybe TRBD1 (5 bases). CDR1 is MNHEY and CDR2 is SVGAGI in the germline V gene. Trimming removed 6 bases at V and 11 bases at J, with 17 bases between. This CDR3 is built from 14 residues. CDR3: CASRSGGIGPPLHF. The CDR3 DNA reads as TGTGCCAGCAGGTCCGGGGGTATCGGTCCACCCCTCCACTTT.